The 5 T cell receptor beta chains in this list originate from one sample, sequenced in a study of OX40 agonist ivuxolimab in advanced cancers. Sequencing was performed with immunoSEQ multiplex PCR; in TCRdb, only in-frame clones are kept and a portion is missing. In the table there are some 31,000 clones, about 89% of which are singletons. The sequencing here drew on CD4+ or CD8+ T cells sorted from blood, taken in a trial of the OX40 agonist ivuxolimab. The receptors were sampled from an adult with an advanced solid tumor such as melanoma, head and neck, liver or kidney cancer.

The genes are TRBV6-5 and TRBJ2-5, with D perhaps matching TRBD1 or TRBD2 (9 bases each). Trimming removed 8 bases at V and 1 base at J, with 17 bases between. The germline V gene has CDR1 MNHEY and CDR2 SVGAGI. The CDR3 extends over 15 amino acids. The CDR3 spells CASAGGGQGQETQYF. CDR3 coding DNA: TGTGCCAGCGCGGGAGGGGGACAGGGCCAAGAGACCCAGTACTTC.

Note on this clone: A read error may account for a junction end that differs from germline. The chain uses TRBV7-7 and TRBJ2-7, with 9 nucleotides matching TRBD1. This CDR3 is built from 14 residues. Per the germline V gene, CDR1 is SSHAT and CDR2 is FNYEAQ (reference sequence). DNA of the CDR3: TGTGCTAGCAGCTCTGGGACAGGGATCCACGAGCAGTACTTC. Translated: CASSSGTGIHEQYF.

This chain uses TRBV10-3 with TRBJ2-2, with a tentative D call TRBD2 (5 bases). Trimming pared 2 bases from V and 0 bases from J, leaving 7 bases between. CDR3 length: 15 amino acids. The V gene's germline CDR1 is ENHRY and CDR2 SYGVKD. CDR3 in DNA: TGTGCCATCAGTGAGCTAGCCCCGAACACCGGGGAGCTGTTTTTT. It encodes CAISELAPNTGELFF.

The rearrangement links TRBV21-1 to TRBJ1-2. TRBV21-1 is assigned pseudogene status. CDR3 length: 16 residues. CDR3 nucleotides: TGTGCCAGCAGCGATTCGGGCGCCCACTCTAACTATGGCTACACCTTC. Its protein product is CASSDSGAHSNYGYTF.

The chain carries TRBV23-1 and TRBJ2-2; D is undetermined. TRBV23-1 is identified as an open reading frame with a role that is uncertain. Trimming shortened V by 4 bases and J by 1 base, and 4 bases separated the two germline ends. This CDR3 has 13 amino acids. The CDR3 sequence: CASSRQNTGELFF. In DNA, the CDR3 is TGCGCCAGCAGTCGTCAGAACACCGGGGAGCTGTTTTTT.